Given below is one T cell receptor beta chain in context. Its specificity is not known. The germline CDR1 and CDR2 sequences are WNHNN and SYGVQD (reference sequence). Trimming took 2 bases from V and 5 from J; bases not matched to a gene: 2. The CDR3 runs 13 residues. TCRdb called the RT-PCR reads again in MiXCR, with one record for every CDR3 protein. The sample consists of about 520,000 distinct CDR3 sequences, roughly 27% of them appearing once. These data belong to a study of response to subunit inactivated influenza vaccine. Whole-study findings and limits: Researchers suggested that each seasonal influenza vaccination recruits few new T cells.

This material consisted of CD4+ T cells sorted from PBMCs, taken more than 4 days after vaccination. This TCR came from a man aged 50 to 59 who received an inactivated influenza vaccine. This chain joins TRBV10-1 and TRBJ1-1, with 7 nucleotides matching TRBD1. CDR3 DNA sequence: TGCGCCAGCAGTGAGAGGGGGCGTACTGAAGCTTTCTTT. Encoded protein: CASSERGRTEAFF.